One and the same sample provided the 29 T cell receptor beta chains below, sequenced in a study of identical twins. One entry per CDR3 protein results from TCRdb running MiXCR on the 5' RACE reads. The sample holds 1.5 million to 2 million distinct CDR3 sequences, around a third seen once. The sample taken for sequencing was cord blood. The receptors stem from a newborn girl in good health.

This chain uses TRBV5-1 with TRBJ2-1; D possibly corresponds to TRBD1 (5 bases). The CDR3 covers 16 residues. Trimming left V 3 bases short and J 7 bases short, with 20 bases between. Germline CDR1 is SGHRS and CDR2 is YFSETQ. CDR3 residues: CASSSARGSARNEQFF. The CDR3 DNA follows: TGCGCCAGCAGCTCGGCTAGGGGCAGCGCGAGGAATGAGCAGTTCTTC.

This clonotype was seen more than once but under ten times. The genes are TRBV28 and TRBJ2-7; D is perhaps TRBD2 (5 bases). V was trimmed by 9 bases and J by 3 bases, leaving 15 bases between them. There are 13 residues in the CDR3. Germline lookup yields CDR1 MDHEN and CDR2 SYDVKM. The CDR3 reads CARETGLLYEQYF. The CDR3, as DNA: TGTGCCAGGGAGACTGGACTTCTCTACGAGCAGTACTTC.

This clonotype occurred a few times. The chain employs TRBV11-2 and TRBJ2-3; D gene uncertain. The V and J ends lost 4 bases and 3 bases respectively, with 8 bases between them. The V gene's germline CDR1 is SGHAT and CDR2 FQNNGV. This CDR3 has 13 amino acids. CDR3: CASSSELTDTQYF. The CDR3 DNA reads as TGTGCCAGCAGCTCAGAACTGACAGATACGCAGTATTTT.

The chain combines TRBV12-3 or TRBV12-4 with TRBJ1-2, with D perhaps TRBD1 (6 bases). V shed 2 bases and J shed 4 bases, with 11 bases lying between them. This CDR3 contains 14 residues. The chain's CDR3 is CASSLTSRGYGYTF. The CDR3 DNA reads TGTGCCAGCAGTTTAACGAGCAGGGGCTATGGCTACACCTTC.

V is TRBV20-1 and J is TRBJ1-1; 7 nucleotides match TRBD1. The CDR3 covers 13 residues. Germline CDR1 DFQATT, CDR2 SNEGSKA (reference sequence). Losses at the gene ends were 4 bases for V and 4 bases for J; bases not matched to a gene: 6. The CDR3 DNA reads TGCAGTGCTATTGACAGGGAGGGCACTGAAGCTTTCTTT. It codes for CSAIDREGTEAFF.

This clonotype came up many times. CDR3 sequence (DNA): TGTGCCAGCTCTCCCGGGACAGAAGCTAACTATGGCTACACCTTC. The encoded protein is CASSPGTEANYGYTF. The rearrangement joins TRBV18 to TRBJ1-2; 7 positions match TRBD1. CDR3 length: 15 residues. V gave up 6 bases and J gave up 0 bases; unmatched junction bases: 7. Per germline, CDR1 KGHSH and CDR2 LQKENI.

This clonotype appeared a few times. The V gene is TRBV9, the J gene TRBJ1-1; 8 bases agree with TRBD1. With 0 bases clipped from V and 0 bases from J, the junction kept 1 base outside the gene matches. The CDR3 loop spans 15 amino acids. Germline values: CDR1 SGDLS, CDR2 YYNGEE. The CDR3 sequence is CASSVAGGMNTEAFF. The CDR3 region has the DNA TGTGCCAGCAGCGTAGCAGGGGGCATGAACACTGAAGCTTTCTTT.

The sample holds one count of this clonotype. The chain recombines TRBV7-2 with TRBJ2-3; D gene uncertain. There are 13 residues in the CDR3. V lost 2 bases and J lost 5, with 8 bases in between. Germline CDR1 reads SGHTA; CDR2 reads FQGNSA. DNA of the CDR3: TGTGCCAGCAGCTTAATGGTGGGAGATACGCAGTATTTT. This sequence encodes CASSLMVGDTQYF.

This clonotype was counted between two and nine times. The CDR3 protein is CASSPIQGRRNTGELFF. CDR3 coding DNA: TGTGCCAGCAGCCCAATTCAAGGTCGGAGAAACACCGGGGAGCTGTTTTTT. The chain couples TRBV3-1 to TRBJ2-2, with D unresolved. The germline V and J ends were trimmed by 4 bases and 2 bases, with 17 bases remaining between them. In germline, CDR1 is LGHDT, CDR2 YNNKEL (reference sequence). This CDR3 is 17 amino acids long.

V is TRBV6-5 and J is TRBJ2-7; D might be TRBD2 (6 bases). This CDR3 region has 14 residues. CDR1 MNHEY and CDR2 SVGAGI come from the germline V gene. Deletions cut 6 bases from V and 0 bases from J, with 12 bases between. CDR3: CASRTPGSSYEQYF. CDR3 DNA sequence: TGTGCCAGCAGAACCCCCGGGAGCTCCTACGAGCAGTACTTC.

This clonotype has just a few counts. The rearrangement uses TRBV20-1 and TRBJ2-3; TRBD2 aligns across 11 bases. The junction had 4 bases not matched to a gene; V was cut back by 4 bases and J by 4 bases. Germline V gene sequence: CDR1 DFQATT, CDR2 SNEGSKA (reference sequence). The CDR3 is 14 residues long. Here the CDR3 DNA reads TGCAGTGCTAATAGCGGGGGGGCCTCAGATACGCAGTATTTT. Translating gives CSANSGGASDTQYF.

V is TRBV20-1 and J is TRBJ1-4; 8 bases line up with TRBD1. The CDR3 totals 14 residues. From germline, CDR1 is DFQATT and CDR2 SNEGSKA (reference sequence). With 0 bases clipped from V and 3 bases from J, the junction kept 0 bases outside the gene matches. The CDR3 coding sequence is TGCAGTGCTAGAGAGGACAGGGCTAATGAAAAACTGTTTTTT. Encoded protein: CSAREDRANEKLFF.

This clonotype was picked up a small number of times. The chain links TRBV6-6 to TRBJ1-6, with 8 positions matching TRBD1. Looked up from germline, CDR1 is MNHNY and CDR2 is SVGAGI (reference sequence). V dropped 5 bases and J dropped 4; count of bases not matched to a gene: 7. This CDR3 is built from 16 residues. The DNA of the CDR3 is TGTGCCAGCAGTGGACAGGGTTGGGGGTATAATTCACCCCTCCACTTT. This codes for CASSGQGWGYNSPLHF.

This clonotype was seen a few times. CDR3 in amino acids: CASSSGGWQETQYF. As DNA, the CDR3 is TGTGCCAGCAGCTCTGGAGGGTGGCAAGAGACCCAGTACTTC. J is TRBJ2-5 and V is TRBV11-1; possible D gene TRBD2, 6 bases. This CDR3 has 14 residues. The V gene lost 4 bases and the J gene lost 2 bases, with 11 bases spanning the gap. Germline V gives CDR1 SGHAT, CDR2 FQDESV (reference sequence).

Worth noting for this clonotype: At one end the junction does not follow the germline gene, possibly because of a read error. CDR3 in amino acids: CAGSLGGSRDTQYF. The CDR3 region has the DNA TGTGCCGGCAGCTTAGGCGGGAGTAGAGATACGCAGTATTTT. The gene calls are TRBV11-2 and TRBJ2-3; the match to TRBD2 covers 7 bases. The CDR3 has 14 residues. Germline CDR1 SGHAT, CDR2 FQNNGV.

In this sample, this clonotype turned up a few times. This chain links TRBV11-2 with TRBJ2-3; no clear D. In germline, CDR1 is SGHAT, CDR2 FQNNGV. Trimming pared 5 bases from V and 11 bases from J, leaving 11 bases between. This CDR3 is 11 amino acids long. CDR3 region: CASSPGRKQYF. The CDR3 DNA is TGTGCCAGCAGCCCCGGCAGGAAGCAGTATTTT.

This clonotype was counted at least ten times. The gene calls are TRBV4-2 and TRBJ1-4; D possibly corresponds to TRBD1 (5 bases). Trimming stripped 1 base from V and 0 bases from J, with 6 bases between. The CDR3 is 15 amino acids. In germline, CDR1 is LGHNA, CDR2 YNFKEQ. CDR3 nucleotides: TGTGCCAGCAGCCAAGTCAGGGCAACTAATGAAAAACTGTTTTTT. This encodes CASSQVRATNEKLFF.

This chain connects TRBV7-8 to TRBJ1-2; D perhaps matches TRBD1 (5 bases). Trimming pared 0 bases from V and 3 bases from J, leaving 8 bases between. The CDR3 has 14 amino acids. From germline, CDR1 is SGHVS and CDR2 FQNEAQ. The CDR3 nucleotides are TGTGCCAGCAGCTTAGCGACCAGGGACTATGGCTACACCTTC. Its protein is CASSLATRDYGYTF.

The chain combines TRBV12-3 or TRBV12-4 with TRBJ1-2; 7 positions match TRBD1. Trimming took 2 bases from V and 8 from J; bases not matched to a gene: 11. The CDR3 totals 15 residues. The CDR3 spells CASSLMYDRAGGYTF. Written as DNA, the CDR3 is TGTGCCAGCAGTTTAATGTATGACAGGGCTGGGGGCTACACCTTC.

This clonotype was seen a few times. The chain combines TRBV7-7 with TRBJ2-3, with 10 bases aligning to TRBD1. The CDR3 totals 17 residues. The V segment lost 5 bases and the J segment 0 bases; nucleotides outside the gene matches: 8. Germline V gene sequence: CDR1 SSHAT, CDR2 FNYEAQ (reference sequence). CDR3 DNA sequence: TGTGCCAGCAGCCCATACTCGGGACAGGGGAGCACAGATACGCAGTATTTT. Encoded protein: CASSPYSGQGSTDTQYF.

This clonotype was seen a handful of times. The chain links TRBV12-3 or TRBV12-4 to TRBJ1-2; D call uncertain. The CDR3 consists of 14 residues. The V end was cut by 2 bases, the J end by 3 bases, with 10 bases between. The chain's CDR3 is CASSLRSAYYGYTF. Here the CDR3 DNA reads TGTGCCAGCAGTTTAAGGTCGGCCTACTATGGCTACACCTTC.

The chain has TRBV7-2 and TRBJ1-6; D is perhaps TRBD1 (5 bases). V was trimmed by 5 bases and J by 11 bases, leaving 13 bases between them. The CDR3 runs 13 residues. Germline V gene data show CDR1 as SGHTA and CDR2 as FQGNSA. The CDR3 here is CASSNTNRTPLHF. DNA for the CDR3: TGTGCCAGCAGCAATACCAACAGGACACCCCTCCACTTT.

The chain has TRBV24-1 and TRBJ2-7; possible D gene TRBD1, 6 bases. From germline, CDR1 is KGHDR and CDR2 SFDVKD. Trimming took off 3 bases at V and 9 bases at J, with 14 bases between the two ends. This CDR3 is built from 13 residues. The CDR3 sequence: CATSDGSDRRQYF. The CDR3 bases are TGTGCCACCAGTGATGGGAGTGACAGGAGGCAGTACTTC.

This clonotype has more than one count but fewer than ten. The chain uses TRBV12-3 or TRBV12-4 and TRBJ2-7; D is unclear. V was pared by 6 bases and J by 1 base, with 7 bases between. The length of the CDR3 is 12 residues. Written as DNA, the CDR3 is TGTGCCAGCAGGGCCCTTTCCTACGAGCAGTACTTC. This sequence encodes CASRALSYEQYF.

With regard to this clonotype: This could be a read error, since a much larger clone is one nucleotide away. The chain links TRBV12-3 or TRBV12-4 to TRBJ2-1; D gene ambiguous. This CDR3 spans 12 amino acids. Deletions cut 6 bases from V and 7 bases from J, with 10 bases between. Here the CDR3 DNA reads TGTGCCAGCAGACCTAGGGTGAATGAGCAGTTCTTC. This codes for CASRPRVNEQFF.

This clonotype was picked up one time. The chain uses TRBV20-1 and TRBJ2-1; either TRBD1 or TRBD2 may fit D (5 bases each). The CDR3 consists of 15 residues. V lost 1 base, J lost 2 bases, and 12 bases lay in between. Germline assignment: CDR1 DFQATT and CDR2 SNEGSKA (reference sequence). The CDR3 sequence: CSARVGRLTYNEQFF. In DNA, the CDR3 is TGCAGTGCTAGAGTGGGACGGCTCACCTACAATGAGCAGTTCTTC.

This clonotype was detected only a few times. The J gene is TRBJ2-7, the V gene TRBV5-1; 10 nucleotides agree with TRBD2. Per germline, CDR1 SGHRS and CDR2 YFSETQ. Germline trimming cut 3 bases from V and 3 bases from J; bases unmatched to any gene: 3. CDR3 size: 14 residues. The CDR3 sequence: CASSSTSGHYEQYF. DNA of the CDR3: TGCGCCAGCAGCTCGACTAGCGGGCACTACGAGCAGTACTTC.

CDR3 sequence: CASSRGTSHLGYEQYF. The CDR3 coding sequence is TGTGCCAGCAGCCGGGGGACTAGCCACTTAGGCTACGAGCAGTACTTC. The rearrangement joins TRBV4-2 to TRBJ2-7; 9 nucleotides align to TRBD2. The CDR3 consists of 16 residues. The V gene end was trimmed by 4 bases and the J gene end by 3 bases; junction bases not matched to a gene: 10. Germline V gives CDR1 LGHNA, CDR2 YNFKEQ.

This clonotype was observed at least ten times. The V gene is TRBV4-2, the J gene TRBJ2-7; 11 positions match TRBD2. Losses at the gene ends were 0 bases for V and 6 bases for J; bases not matched to a gene: 4. The CDR3 has 15 amino acids. CDR1 and CDR2 from the germline V gene are LGHNA and YNFKEQ. The DNA of the CDR3 is TGTGCCAGCAGCCAAGACCGTCTAGCGGGAGGCGAGCAGTACTTC. Translation gives CASSQDRLAGGEQYF.